This T cell receptor beta chain is from a study of blood T cell repertoires in COVID-19. At the level of the study: Donors in the United States, Italy and Spain gave samples during acute or convalescent COVID-19.

Germline V gives CDR1 SGHVS, CDR2 FNYEAQ. The length of the CDR3 is 14 residues. Trimming left V 1 base short and J 9 bases short, with 10 bases between. Sequenced by immunoSEQ multiplex PCR; TCRdb stores in-frame clones only, minus some. The sample lists some 200,000 clones, roughly 82% occurring once. The sequenced sample consisted of PBMCs or T cells enriched from blood (not recorded which). The source of this sequence is a man aged 40-50 years who had recovered from COVID-19. The rearrangement links TRBV7-6 to TRBJ1-6; D unclear. CDR3 sequence reads: CASSLDQPGSPLHF. CDR3 bases: TGTGCCAGCAGCTTAGATCAGCCAGGTTCACCCCTCCACTTT.